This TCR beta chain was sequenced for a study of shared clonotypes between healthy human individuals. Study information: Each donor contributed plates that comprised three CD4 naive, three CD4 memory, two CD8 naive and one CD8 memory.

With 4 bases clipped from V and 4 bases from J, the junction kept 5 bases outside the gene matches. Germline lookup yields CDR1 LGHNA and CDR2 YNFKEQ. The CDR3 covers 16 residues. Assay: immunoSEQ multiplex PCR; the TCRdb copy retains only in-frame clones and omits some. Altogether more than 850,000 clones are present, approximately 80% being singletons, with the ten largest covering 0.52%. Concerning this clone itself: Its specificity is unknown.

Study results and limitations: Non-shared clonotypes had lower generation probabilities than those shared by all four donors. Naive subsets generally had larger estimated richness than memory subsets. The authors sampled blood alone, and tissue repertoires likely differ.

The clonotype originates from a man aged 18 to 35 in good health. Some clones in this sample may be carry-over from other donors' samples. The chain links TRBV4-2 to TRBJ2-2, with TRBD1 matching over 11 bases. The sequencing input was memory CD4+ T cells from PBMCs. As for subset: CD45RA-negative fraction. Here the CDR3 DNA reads TGTGCCAGCAGCCTAAGGACAGGGGGCCGCACCGGGGAGCTGTTTTTT. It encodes CASSLRTGGRTGELFF.